The clone carrying this T cell receptor (beta chain) was picked up a small number of times. Its target is not known. This specimen belongs to a study of T cells in Graves' hyperthyroidism and ophthalmopathy. Points from the study as a whole: The model anticipated ophthalmopathy a median about 7 months pre-onset.

RNA transcripts were the template for amplifying TCR beta CDR3 regions. The TCR CDR3 first-round RT-PCR relied on the HTBI primer set. TCRdb reprocessed the multiplex PCR reads via MiXCR and lists one record per CDR3 protein. In the table there are roughly 640,000 distinct CDR3 sequences, roughly 15% of which are singletons. With 5 bases removed from V and 4 bases from J, the gap between germline ends came to 15 bases. Germline-derived CDR1 and CDR2 are SNHLY and FYNNEI. The CDR3 totals 15 residues. The material sequenced was blood. The TCR sequence derives from a woman between 35 and 50 years old with Graves' ophthalmopathy. The V and J genes are TRBV2 and TRBJ1-5; TRBD1 might be the D (6 bases). CDR3 loop: CASSLQGLLNQPQHF. The CDR3 coding sequence is TGTGCCAGCAGTCTACAGGGTCTTCTTAATCAGCCCCAGCATTTT.